This T cell receptor (beta chain) was recorded in a study of blood T cells in healthy people across ages. The study's findings and limits: Age showed a roughly linear inverse relationship with TCR beta diversity per million T cells. Greater diversity and more naive CD4+ cells were seen in long-lived donors than in aged donors.

This clonotype was counted between two and nine times. Its antigen is unidentified. The authors isolated at least 7 million PBMCs per sample. This CDR3 comprises 15 residues. CDR1 is DFQATT, CDR2 SNEGSKA, per germline (reference sequence). V lost 5 bases and J 2 bases, leaving 13 bases between the germline ends. Then a second PCR, running roughly 7 to 11 cycles, was carried out with a sample-barcoded 5' primer and a J-beta primer mix. One entry per CDR3 protein results from TCRdb running MiXCR on the 5' RACE reads. The sample lists 540,000 or so distinct CDR3 sequences, 27% occurring once. The receptor was isolated from a woman between 70 and 85 years old in good health. Source material: blood. The chain combines TRBV20-1 with TRBJ2-6; perhaps TRBD2 as D (5 bases). CDR3: CSASRLAAGANVLTF. CDR3 DNA: TGCAGTGCTTCTAGGCTAGCTGCTGGGGCCAACGTCCTGACTTTC.